The TCR beta chain under discussion was sequenced for a study of blood T cell repertoires in COVID-19. Study information: COVID-19 samples from acute and convalescent phases originated in the United States, Italy and Spain. PBMCs, B-cell-depleted T cells, or T cells provided the cDNA or gDNA that made up the material.

The CDR3 is made up of 16 amino acids. V was cut by 2 bases and J by 1 base, with 14 bases left in between. Germline loops: CDR1 SGHRS, CDR2 YFSETQ. Source study methods: Nucleated cell counts were estimated from reference gene primer amplification. Some clones are missing from TCRdb's copy, which holds only in-frame ones; the method was immunoSEQ multiplex PCR. The V and J calls and clone size were taken over from that table, and D and trimming were inferred from the DNA. The top ten clones hold less than 2% of a sample with just over 300,000 clones, roughly 91% of them seen once. The TCR sequence derives from a woman aged 25-40 years with COVID-19, enrolled during active disease. J is TRBJ2-3 and V is TRBV5-1, with D perhaps matching TRBD2 (6 bases). The sequenced sample was peripheral blood. CDR3 amino acids: CASSLGGGVGTDTQYF. The DNA of the CDR3 is TGCGCCAGCAGCTTAGGTGGCGGGGTAGGCACAGATACGCAGTATTTT.